Listed below are T cell receptor beta chains from one sample, sequenced in a study of shared clonotypes between healthy human individuals. Sequencing was performed with immunoSEQ multiplex PCR; in TCRdb, only in-frame clones are kept and a portion is missing. The sample lists fewer than 600,000 clones; roughly three quarters were seen once. The sample was PBMCs. The receptors were sampled from a woman aged 35 to 49 in good health. Some clones in this sample may be carry-over from other donors' samples. Both conserved end residues are part of each CDR3. A D gene is named only where the DNA matches it firmly. Size values are once, few and many counts, or a class for expanded clones, and some rows have none.

-	-	TRBV5-1	TRBJ2-1	CASRLQGNSYNEQFF	TGCGCCAGCAGGTTGCAGGGTAACTCCTACAATGAGCAGTTCTTC
many	TRBD1	TRBV2	TRBJ2-4	CASGWTGVASGKNIQYF	TGTGCCAGCGGCTGGACAGGGGTCGCGTCGGGCAAAAACATTCAGTACTTC
few	TRBD1	TRBV7-9	TRBJ1-4	CASSDTGTGYEKLFF	TGTGCCAGCAGTGATACCGGGACAGGGTATGAAAAACTGTTTTTT
-	-	TRBV11-2	TRBJ2-5	CASGGGMGETQYF	TGTGCCAGCGGAGGCGGGATGGGGGAGACCCAGTACTTC
-	-	TRBV11-1	TRBJ2-5	CASRHWDIHQETQYF	TGTGCCAGCAGGCACTGGGACATTCACCAAGAGACCCAGTACTTC
-	-	TRBV28	TRBJ1-3	CASSAPPTVSSGNTIYF	TGTGCCAGCAGTGCCCCCCCCACCGTTAGCTCTGGAAACACCATATATTTT
-	-	TRBV4-1	TRBJ2-7	CASSEFAAYEQYF	TGCGCCAGCAGCGAATTTGCCGCCTACGAGCAGTACTTC
-	TRBD2	TRBV7-7	TRBJ2-1	CASSLQLAAYNEQFF	TGTGCTAGCAGCTTACAACTAGCGGCCTACAATGAGCAGTTCTTC
-	TRBD2	TRBV6-4	TRBJ2-1	CASSDGAGGPHEQFF	TGTGCCAGCAGTGACGGTGCGGGAGGGCCCCATGAGCAGTTCTTC
few	-	TRBV6-1	TRBJ1-4	CASRPYGGRNEKLFF	TGTGCCAGCAGACCATACGGGGGCAGGAATGAAAAACTGTTTTTT
few	TRBD1	TRBV5-1	TRBJ2-3	CASSLWGQGGTDTQYF	TGCGCCAGCAGCTTGTGGGGGCAGGGGGGCACAGATACGCAGTATTTT
-	-	TRBV28	TRBJ2-7	CASSFRPPDGYEQYF	TGTGCCAGCAGCTTCAGGCCGCCTGATGGTTACGAGCAGTACTTC
-	-	TRBV28	TRBJ2-7	CASSFYGTASSYEQYF	TGTGCCAGCAGTTTCTATGGGACGGCAAGCTCCTACGAGCAGTACTTC
few	-	TRBV27	TRBJ2-7	CASRRISHEQYF	TGTGCCAGCAGACGTATAAGCCACGAGCAGTACTTC
-	TRBD2	TRBV7-6	TRBJ2-1	CASSSTTSGRPIYNEQFF	TGTGCCAGCAGCTCCACGACTAGCGGGAGGCCAATCTACAATGAGCAGTTCTTC
-	-	TRBV4-1	TRBJ2-5	CASSQEARDQETQYF	TGCGCCAGCAGCCAAGAAGCCCGGGATCAAGAGACCCAGTACTTC